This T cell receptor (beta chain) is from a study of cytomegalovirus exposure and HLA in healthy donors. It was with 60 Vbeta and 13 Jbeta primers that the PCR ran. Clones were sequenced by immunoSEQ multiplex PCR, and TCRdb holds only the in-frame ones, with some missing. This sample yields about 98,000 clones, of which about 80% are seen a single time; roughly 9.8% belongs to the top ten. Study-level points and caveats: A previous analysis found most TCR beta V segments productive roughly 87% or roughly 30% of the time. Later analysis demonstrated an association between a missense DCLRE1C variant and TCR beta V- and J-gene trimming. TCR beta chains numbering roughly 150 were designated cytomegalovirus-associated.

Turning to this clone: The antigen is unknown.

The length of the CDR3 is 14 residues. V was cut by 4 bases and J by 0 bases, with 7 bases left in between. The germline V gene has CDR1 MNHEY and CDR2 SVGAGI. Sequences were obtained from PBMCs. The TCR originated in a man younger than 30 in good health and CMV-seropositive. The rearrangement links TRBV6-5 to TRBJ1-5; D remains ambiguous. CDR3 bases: TGTGCCAGCAGTTTTTCCAGTAGCAATCAGCCCCAGCATTTT. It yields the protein CASSFSSSNQPQHF.